Shown below are 12 T cell receptor beta chains from a single sample sequenced in a study of CD8 T cells in ankylosing spondylitis (dated by TCRdb to the late 2010s). The receptor library was made with 5' RACE. Sequencing was carried out with an Illumina HiSeq 2500. TCRdb took the public reads, trimmed them with fastp at Q25, ran MiXCR for clone calling and kept in-frame beta chains. Merged by CDR3 protein, the rows form single entries marked with the most common genes and DNA. Here the sample has roughly 130,000 distinct CDR3 sequences; roughly 15% occur a single time. Approximately 3.1% of the sample is taken by the ten largest. Sequences were obtained from blood, either unsorted or a sorted T cell fraction (not recorded which). Receptor source: a female donor with ankylosing spondylitis or in good health (not recorded which).

Remarks on this clonotype: At one end, the junction sequence differs from germline, possibly due to a read error. The chain couples TRBV7-8 to TRBJ2-7; 9 nucleotides line up with TRBD1. Germline lookup yields CDR1 SGHVS and CDR2 FQNEAQ. This CDR3 contains 15 residues. The DNA of the CDR3 is TGTGCCAGCAGCTTATCGGGACAGGGTCTCTACGACCAGTACTTC. Translation: CASSLSGQGLYDQYF.

Comments on this clonotype: Just one base apart from a much larger clone, this may be a read error. This chain links TRBV29-1 with TRBJ2-1; D is ambiguous. This CDR3 comprises 12 residues. Germline-derived CDR1 and CDR2 are SQVTM and ANQGSEA. V lost 7 bases to trimming and J lost 4 bases, with 11 bases between them. This chain's CDR3 is CSAESAYNEQFF. CDR3 DNA: TGCAGCGCTGAGTCGGCATACAATGAGCAGTTCTTC.

This clonotype occurred many times. The genes are TRBV6-2 or TRBV6-3 and TRBJ2-3, with 11 bases matching TRBD2. The J segment lost 10 bases and the V segment lost 6 bases, leaving 15 bases of the junction unmatched. In germline, CDR1 is MNHEY, CDR2 SVGEGT. The CDR3 consists of 16 residues. DNA for the CDR3: TGTGCCAGCAGCCCCCCCATACTAGCGGGGGTGAAAGCGCAGTATTTT. Translation: CASSPPILAGVKAQYF.

There are many counts of this clonotype. V and J are TRBV12-3 or TRBV12-4 and TRBJ1-1, with D unclear. V was pared by 7 bases and J by 1 base, with 4 bases between. The CDR3 is 11 amino acids. CDR3 loop: CASTENTEAFF. The DNA for the CDR3 is TGTGCCAGCACTGAGAACACTGAAGCTTTCTTT.

The sample holds many counts of this clonotype. The chain has TRBV20-1 and TRBJ1-1; D unclear. There are 14 residues in the CDR3. Per the germline V gene, CDR1 is DFQATT and CDR2 is SNEGSKA (reference sequence). Trimming pared 1 base from V and 0 bases from J, leaving 9 bases between. The chain's CDR3 is CSARGRGLNTEAFF. DNA of the CDR3: TGCAGTGCTAGAGGCCGGGGTCTGAACACTGAAGCTTTCTTT.

The chain links TRBV12-3 or TRBV12-4 to TRBJ1-3, with D perhaps TRBD1 (6 bases). CDR3 length: 13 residues. V gave up 6 bases and J gave up 0 bases, with 6 bases separating them. This CDR3 is CASRDSSGNTIYF. The CDR3 nucleotides are TGTGCCAGCAGGGACAGCTCTGGAAACACCATATATTTT.

This clonotype was recorded a few times. The rearrangement uses TRBV11-2 and TRBJ2-2, with D unclear. The V gene lost 6 bases and the J gene lost 5 bases, with 4 bases spanning the gap. This CDR3 is built from 11 residues. The germline V gene has CDR1 SGHAT and CDR2 FQNNGV. CDR3 in amino acids: CASRYTGELFF. The DNA for the CDR3 is TGTGCCAGCAGATATACCGGGGAGCTGTTTTTT.

The chain is built from TRBV28 and TRBJ2-1; no reliable D call. The V gene's germline CDR1 is MDHEN and CDR2 SYDVKM. V shed 3 bases and J shed 3 bases, with 6 bases lying between them. The CDR3 contains 13 residues. The CDR3 spells CASSFDFYNEQFF. In nucleotides, the CDR3 is TGTGCCAGCAGTTTCGACTTCTACAATGAGCAGTTCTTC. Supplemented by reference TRBV28 and TRBJ2-1, the full variable domain reads DVKVTQSSRYLVKRTGEKVFLECVQDMDHENMFWYRQDPGLGLRLIYFSYDVKMKEKGDIPEGYSVSREKKERFSLILESASTNQTSMYLCASSFDFYNEQFFGPGTRLTVL.

This clonotype was observed once. V is TRBV4-2 and J is TRBJ2-1, with D tentatively TRBD2 (5 bases). Trimming removed 1 base from V and 6 bases from J, with 10 bases in between. CDR1 and CDR2 from the germline V gene are LGHNA and YNFKEQ. CDR3 length equals 14 residues. The CDR3 DNA is TGTGCCAGCAGCCAAGGCTCCGGGGTCAATGAGCAGTTCTTC. Translated, it gives CASSQGSGVNEQFF.

This clonotype showed up many times. The rearrangement links TRBV29-1 to TRBJ1-1; D is undetermined. With 5 bases removed from V and 1 base from J, the gap between germline ends came to 8 bases. The CDR3 covers 12 residues. CDR1 is SQVTM and CDR2 is ANQGSEA in the germline V gene. Written as DNA, the CDR3 is TGCAGCGTTTCCGACCGGAACACTGAAGCTTTCTTT. Amino acid sequence: CSVSDRNTEAFF.

The gene calls are TRBV7-8 and TRBJ2-5; TRBD1 is a possible D gene (5 bases). V was trimmed by 4 bases and J by 5 bases, leaving 29 bases between them. Germline V gives CDR1 SGHVS, CDR2 FQNEAQ. The CDR3 loop spans 19 amino acids. Here the CDR3 reads CASSYGTGHQTTSRETQYF. CDR3 in DNA: TGTGCCAGCAGCTACGGAACTGGACATCAAACCACATCCCGGGAGACCCAGTACTTC.

This clonotype was counted ten times or more. The V gene is TRBV5-1, the J gene TRBJ2-1; 7 bases are shared with TRBD1. The CDR3 loop spans 14 amino acids. The germline V gene has CDR1 SGHRS and CDR2 YFSETQ. V trimming: 4 bases; J trimming: 6 bases; junction bases outside the gene matches: 7. CDR3 loop: CASSLGTEGNEQFF. CDR3 in DNA: TGCGCCAGCAGCCTCGGGACAGAAGGCAATGAGCAGTTCTTC.